This TCR beta chain was sequenced during a study of OX40 agonist ivuxolimab in advanced cancers. Study as a whole: The treatment was a fully human IgG2 OX40 agonist, ivuxolimab. Hepatocellular carcinoma, melanoma, renal cell or head and neck cancer occurred in dose-escalation patients. Study-wide findings and caveats: Among T cells, CD8+ cells averaged more expanded clones than CD4+ cells.

This clone rates as medium-sized. Its antigen is not identified. Systemic immunosuppression or autoimmune disease history was grounds to exclude patients. V lost 7 bases and J 4 bases, leaving 5 bases between the germline ends. CDR1 and CDR2 (germline): SGHAT, FQNNGV. CDR3 length equals 11 residues. TCRdb's table, derived via immunoSEQ multiplex PCR, lists solely in-frame clones and lacks some. The table lists 57,000 or so clones, 85% of them singletons, with approximately 3% in the top ten. V usage is TRBV11-2 and J usage is TRBJ2-1; D uncertain. This receptor was obtained from an adult with an advanced solid tumor such as melanoma, head and neck, liver or kidney cancer. Sequences were derived from CD4+ or CD8+ T cells sorted from blood, sampled in a trial of the OX40 agonist ivuxolimab. The CDR3 region is CASTSYNEQFF. The DNA of the CDR3 is TGTGCCAGCACCAGTTACAATGAGCAGTTCTTC.